The 15 T cell receptor beta chains below come from one sample, sequenced in a study of vaccination and CD4 T cells after COVID-19. Treatment: 10-day PBMC culture with coronavirus spike peptide pools or control peptides (ViraFEST assay). Oncomine TCR Beta short-read sequencing was applied to DNA from cultured CD4+ T cells. Via MiXCR, TCRdb re-called the PCR reads, giving one row per CDR3 protein. The sample includes 1,500 to 2,000 distinct CDR3 sequences, 50% to 65% of them seen just once. Their antigens remain unidentified. The source was CD4+ T cells from blood, cultured in vitro, collected after SARS-CoV-2 vaccination. These receptor sequences come from a human donor who had recovered from COVID-19.

The V and J genes are TRBV27 and TRBJ2-7; TRBD2 agrees at 11 bases. The length of the CDR3 is 14 residues. The germline gives CDR1 MNHEY, CDR2 SMNVEV (reference sequence). J gave up 3 bases and V 5 bases, and 3 bases lay outside the gene matches. CDR3 coding DNA: TGTGCCAGCAGTCCGGGACTAGCGGTCTACGAGCAGTACTTC. It specifies CASSPGLAVYEQYF.

The chain combines TRBV7-2 with TRBJ1-5, with D hard to call. There are 13 residues in the CDR3. Germline CDR1 reads SGHTA; CDR2 reads FQGNSA. Trimming stripped 2 bases from V and 4 bases from J, with 6 bases between. This chain's CDR3 is CASSLKENQPQHF. CDR3 sequence (DNA): TGTGCCAGCAGCTTAAAGGAGAATCAGCCCCAGCATTTT.

The rearrangement uses TRBV20-1 and TRBJ1-5; tentatively, D is TRBD1 (5 bases). Germline V CDR1 and CDR2: DFQATT, SNEGSKA (reference sequence). The length of the CDR3 is 13 residues. V was shortened by 4 bases and J by 7 bases, with 14 bases between the two germline ends. This chain's CDR3 is CSAKPNGDQPQHF. In DNA, the CDR3 is TGCAGTGCTAAACCCAACGGGGACCAGCCCCAGCATTTT.

This clonotype was seen only a few times. The chain is built from TRBV20-1 and TRBJ2-5, with 8 bases that match TRBD2. V lost 5 bases, J lost 4 bases, and 9 bases stayed unmatched. The CDR3 has 14 amino acids. From germline, CDR1 is DFQATT and CDR2 SNEGSKA (reference sequence). The CDR3 coding sequence is TGCAGTGCTGAAATAGCGGGAACTCCAGAGACCCAGTACTTC. Protein sequence: CSAEIAGTPETQYF.

V is TRBV5-1 and J is TRBJ2-3; D is possibly TRBD1 (5 bases). The V and J ends lost 4 bases and 6 bases respectively, with 12 bases between them. Germline CDR1 reads SGHRS; CDR2 reads YFSETQ. The CDR3 has 13 amino acids. Here the CDR3 DNA reads TGCGCCAGCAGCCTCAGGGTCGGGGATACGCAGTATTTT. Protein sequence: CASSLRVGDTQYF.

The CDR3 DNA follows: TGTGCCAGTAGTTCTTTCCCGACAAGCAAAGAGACCCAGTACTTC. Translated, it gives CASSSFPTSKETQYF. The rearrangement links TRBV19 to TRBJ2-5; no firm D call. Germline V gene lookup returns CDR1 LNHDA and CDR2 SQIVND (reference sequence). V lost 5 bases and J 3 bases, leaving 16 bases between the germline ends. The CDR3 is 15 residues long.

This CDR3 is CASSFSTSGNPKEQYF. CDR3 DNA sequence: TGTGCCAGCAGTTTCTCGACCAGCGGGAATCCAAAGGAGCAGTACTTC. The chain recombines TRBV27 with TRBJ2-7, with TRBD2 matching over 7 bases. The germline V gene encodes CDR1 MNHEY and CDR2 SMNVEV (reference sequence). This CDR3 has 16 residues. V lost 3 bases to trimming and J lost 7 bases; unmatched junction nucleotides: 15.

This clonotype appeared a few times. The chain employs TRBV7-6 and TRBJ1-3; TRBD1 matches 7 bases. The germline V gene encodes CDR1 SGHVS and CDR2 FNYEAQ. This CDR3 spans 16 amino acids. V shed 0 bases, J shed 7 bases, and the junction held 9 bases outside the gene matches. The CDR3 here is CASSLALNRGSNTIYF. The DNA for the CDR3 is TGTGCCAGCAGCTTAGCGCTAAACAGGGGAAGTAACACCATATATTTT. Full variable domain (missing parts from reference TRBV7-6 and TRBJ1-3): GAGVSQSPRYKVTKRGQDVALRCDPISGHVSLYWYRQALGQGPEFLTYFNYEAQQDKSGLPNDRFSAERPEGSISTLTIQRTEQRDSAMYRCASSLALNRGSNTIYFGEGSWLTVV.

The gene calls are TRBV7-2 and TRBJ1-6; D is unclear. The CDR3 spans 13 residues. CDR1 is SGHTA and CDR2 is FQGNSA in the germline V gene. The V end was cut by 5 bases, the J end by 8 bases, with 10 bases between. The CDR3 here is CASSERLDSPLHF. DNA of the CDR3: TGTGCCAGCAGCGAAAGACTCGATTCACCCCTCCACTTT.

The chain couples TRBV21-1 to TRBJ2-3; the table names TRBD2, a call not compared with the DNA. TRBV21-1 is a pseudogene segment. This CDR3 has 18 residues. The CDR3 is CASSPQGLAGGPPDTQYF. In nucleotides, the CDR3 is TGTGCCAGCAGCCCTCAGGGACTAGCGGGAGGGCCCCCAGATACGCAGTATTTT.

The V gene is TRBV7-8, the J gene TRBJ2-7, with D maybe TRBD2 (5 bases). The CDR3 sequence is 16 residues long. The V end lost 4 bases, the J end lost 0 bases, and 16 bases lay between the germline ends. Germline CDR1 is SGHVS and CDR2 is FQNEAQ. The chain's CDR3 is CASSSFGGESSYEQYF. DNA of the CDR3: TGTGCCAGCAGCTCCTTCGGTGGGGAGAGCTCCTACGAGCAGTACTTC.

The chain carries TRBV6-2 or TRBV6-3 and TRBJ2-3; 16 nucleotides agree with TRBD2. In germline, CDR1 is MNHEY, CDR2 SVGEGT. The CDR3 has 14 residues. J lost 4 bases, V lost 8 bases, and 0 bases had no gene match. CDR3 bases: TGTGCCAGCGGGACTAGCGGGGGGGCAGATACGCAGTATTTT. Protein: CASGTSGGADTQYF.

This clonotype was seen a few times. V gene TRBV10-1 combines with J gene TRBJ2-1, with a weak D call TRBD2 (6 bases). The ends were cut back, 0 bases at V and 5 bases at J, with 14 bases in the middle. The CDR3 totals 16 residues. CDR1 and CDR2 (germline): WNHNN, SYGVQD (reference sequence). The CDR3 DNA follows: TGCGCCAGCAGTGAGTCAGGTGGGAGGCCCCACAATGAGCAGTTCTTC. It translates to CASSESGGRPHNEQFF.

The chain is built from TRBV6-1 and TRBJ2-3; 9 bases match TRBD2. V shed 6 bases and J 2 bases; nucleotides not matched to a gene: 3. This CDR3 contains 14 residues. Germline lookup yields CDR1 MNHNS and CDR2 SASEGT. The CDR3 loop reads CASSSSGDTDTQYF. The CDR3 region has the DNA TGTGCCAGCAGCTCTAGCGGGGACACAGATACGCAGTATTTT.

V is TRBV6-2 or TRBV6-3 and J is TRBJ2-1; 8 nucleotides align to TRBD2. Per germline, CDR1 MNHEY and CDR2 SVGEGT. Germline trimming cut 5 bases from V and 7 bases from J; bases unmatched to any gene: 7. The CDR3 has 14 residues. CDR3 sequence reads: CASSPRGGRNEQFF. CDR3 bases: TGTGCCAGCAGTCCCCGGGGGGGTAGGAATGAGCAGTTCTTC.